Below are 28 T cell receptor beta chains sequenced from a single sample in a study of blood T cells in healthy people across ages. The use of a sample-barcoded 5' primer and a J-beta primer mix characterized a second PCR of roughly 6 to 11 cycles. TCRdb called the 5' RACE reads again in MiXCR, with one record for every CDR3 protein. The sample includes more than 1,000,000 distinct CDR3 sequences, under 30% seen only once; the top ten take around 0.75%. These records were also assigned to another study, of T cells of mothers and their children.

Specimen: blood. All receptors derive from a girl aged 2 to 9 in good health.

V usage is TRBV12-3 or TRBV12-4 and J usage is TRBJ2-1; no clear D gene. This CDR3 contains 12 residues. The germline V and J ends were trimmed by 5 bases and 4 bases, with 6 bases remaining between them. Written as DNA, the CDR3 is TGTGCCAGCAGTGACGAGTACAATGAGCAGTTCTTC. Translating gives CASSDEYNEQFF.

In this sample, this clonotype turned up a few times. The J gene is TRBJ2-1, the V gene TRBV20-1; TRBD2 agrees at 12 bases. The CDR3 loop spans 14 amino acids. The V gene end was trimmed by 6 bases and the J gene end by 6 bases; junction bases not matched to a gene: 6. Germline V gene sequence: CDR1 DFQATT, CDR2 SNEGSKA (reference sequence). The CDR3 region has the DNA TGCAGTGCAACCGGGACTAGCGGGTTCAATGAGCAGTTCTTC. The encoded protein is CSATGTSGFNEQFF.

V gene TRBV15 combines with J gene TRBJ1-2; D is uncertain. Trimming took 4 bases from V and 3 from J, leaving 18 bases between them. This CDR3 has 16 amino acids. Per the germline V gene, CDR1 is LNHNV and CDR2 is YYDKDF (reference sequence). For the CDR3, the DNA is TGTGCCACCAGCAAAGGACCGGGTTCGGAGCACTATGGCTACACCTTC. This sequence encodes CATSKGPGSEHYGYTF.

This clonotype has more than one count but fewer than ten. This chain connects TRBV7-9 to TRBJ2-5, with D possibly matching TRBD1 (7 bases). The tail of the sequence fits TRBJ2-7 better, so the J call may be wrong. The CDR3 runs 14 residues. Germline CDR1 and CDR2: SEHNR and FQNEAQ (reference sequence). As DNA, the CDR3 is TGTGCCAGCTTCTCAACCAGGGGGGACTACGAGCAGTACTTC. Amino acids: CASFSTRGDYEQYF.

This clonotype came up a few times. The J gene is TRBJ2-1, the V gene TRBV7-2, with TRBD1 matching over 8 bases. CDR1 and CDR2 (germline): SGHTA, FQGNSA. The J segment lost 3 bases and the V segment lost 4 bases, leaving 5 bases of the junction unmatched. This CDR3 is built from 15 residues. The CDR3 spells CASSSSGQDYNEQFF. The CDR3 bases are TGTGCCAGCAGCTCCTCGGGACAGGACTACAATGAGCAGTTCTTC.

The chain couples TRBV20-1 to TRBJ2-7, with 9 positions matching TRBD1. Germline V gene lookup returns CDR1 DFQATT and CDR2 SNEGSKA (reference sequence). The CDR3 is 15 residues long. The V gene end was trimmed by 0 bases and the J gene end by 5 bases; junction bases not matched to a gene: 8. CDR3 sequence reads: CSARDPDRGDHEQYF. The CDR3 DNA follows: TGCAGTGCTAGAGACCCGGACAGGGGAGACCACGAGCAGTACTTC.

The V gene is TRBV28, the J gene TRBJ1-2, with D possibly matching TRBD1 (5 bases). The germline V gene encodes CDR1 MDHEN and CDR2 SYDVKM. V lost 5 bases and J lost 6, with 13 bases in between. The CDR3 contains 13 residues. CDR3 residues: CASSPSGLNGYTF. CDR3 nucleotide sequence: TGTGCCAGCAGTCCATCAGGGTTGAATGGCTACACCTTC.

This chain connects TRBV25-1 to TRBJ1-1, with TRBD1 identical over 7 bases. V trimming: 5 bases; J trimming: 1 base; junction bases outside the gene matches: 4. The CDR3 contains 14 residues. CDR1 MGHDK and CDR2 SYGVNS come from the germline V gene. The CDR3 reads CASSWDSQNTEAFF. CDR3 sequence (DNA): TGTGCCAGCAGTTGGGACAGCCAGAACACTGAAGCTTTCTTT.

The chain couples TRBV6-2 or TRBV6-3 to TRBJ2-1; TRBD1 matches 7 bases. The J call may be wrong; the DNA end is better matched by TRBJ2-5. The CDR3 has 14 residues. CDR1 MNHEY and CDR2 SVGEGT come from the germline V gene. The DNA for the CDR3 is TGTGCCAGCAGTTACCCGGGACAGACGGAGACCCAGTACTTC. Translation: CASSYPGQTETQYF.

The chain is built from TRBV4-2 and TRBJ2-1; 8 bases fit TRBD2. The V gene's germline CDR1 is LGHNA and CDR2 YNFKEQ. This CDR3 region has 17 residues. J was trimmed by 3 bases and V by 0 bases; bases with no gene match: 7. The CDR3 loop is CASSQDVAGGNYNEQFF. Here the CDR3 DNA reads TGTGCCAGCAGCCAAGATGTGGCGGGGGGTAACTACAATGAGCAGTTCTTC.

This clonotype has just a few counts. The rearrangement links TRBV4-3 to TRBJ1-5; possibly TRBD1 for D (6 bases). V was cut by 0 bases and J by 1 base, with 13 bases left in between. Looked up from germline, CDR1 is LGHNA and CDR2 is YSLEER. This CDR3 is built from 17 residues. CDR3 bases: TGCGCCAGCAGCCAAGATCTGGGACATTGGAGCAATCAGCCCCAGCATTTT. This encodes CASSQDLGHWSNQPQHF.

This clonotype was observed a few times. The chain joins TRBV5-1 to TRBJ2-5; 15 bases align to TRBD2. V was clipped by 2 bases and J by 4 bases; unmatched bases: 6. The CDR3 loop spans 17 amino acids. The germline V gene has CDR1 SGHRS and CDR2 YFSETQ. The CDR3 is CASSFAGTSGRRETQYF. The CDR3 DNA sequence: TGCGCCAGCAGCTTCGCCGGGACTAGCGGGAGGAGAGAGACCCAGTACTTC.

This sequence joins TRBV7-9 and TRBJ1-2, with D possibly matching TRBD1 (5 bases). Germline CDR1 SEHNR, CDR2 FQNEAQ (reference sequence). Trimming took 5 bases from V and 9 from J, leaving 10 bases between them. The CDR3 loop spans 11 amino acids. The CDR3 protein is CASSLRQSYTF. The CDR3 DNA reads as TGTGCCAGCAGCCTCCGACAGAGCTACACCTTC. The full variable domain, in which reference TRBV7-9 and TRBJ1-2 provide the parts outside the CDR3, is DTGVSQNPRHKITKRGQNVTFRCDPISEHNRLYWYRQTLGQGPEFLTYFQNEAQLEKSRLLSDRFSAERPKGSFSTLEIQRTEQGDSAMYLCASSLRQSYTFGSGTRLTVV.

The chain recombines TRBV7-8 with TRBJ1-2; 7 positions agree with TRBD1. J lost 6 bases, V lost 5 bases, and 6 bases had no gene match. CDR3 size: 13 residues. CDR1 is SGHVS, CDR2 FQNEAQ, per germline. CDR3 amino acids: CASSHRGDDGYTF. CDR3 in DNA: TGTGCCAGCAGCCACAGGGGTGATGATGGCTACACCTTC. Complete variable domain (other parts from reference TRBV7-8 and TRBJ1-2): GAGVSQSPRYKVAKRGQDVALRCDPISGHVSLFWYQQALGQGPEFLTYFQNEAQLDKSGLPSDRFFAERPEGSVSTLKIQRTQQEDSAVYLCASSHRGDDGYTFGSGTRLTVV.

V and J are TRBV6-5 and TRBJ2-3, with TRBD1 identical over 7 bases. From germline, CDR1 is MNHEY and CDR2 SVGAGI. Losses at the gene ends were 9 bases for V and 4 bases for J; bases not matched to a gene: 10. CDR3 length: 14 residues. The DNA for the CDR3 is TGTGCCAGTCAACAGGGGATAGGCTCAGATACGCAGTATTTT. Protein product: CASQQGIGSDTQYF.

The rearrangement links TRBV20-1 to TRBJ2-3; 7 nucleotides line up with TRBD1. With V trimmed by 8 bases and J by 1 base, 9 bases remained unmatched. CDR3 length: 14 amino acids. Germline loops: CDR1 DFQATT, CDR2 SNEGSKA (reference sequence). The CDR3 DNA reads TGCAGTACCAAAACAGGGGTCGGCACAGATACGCAGTATTTT. This encodes CSTKTGVGTDTQYF.

This clonotype appeared a few times. The chain joins TRBV9 to TRBJ1-2; D unresolved. The germline gives CDR1 SGDLS, CDR2 YYNGEE. The CDR3 contains 15 residues. Trimming took 0 bases from V and 3 from J, leaving 12 bases between them. CDR3 DNA: TGTGCCAGCAGCGTAGGAGTTCAGTGGGACTATGGCTACACCTTC. It translates to CASSVGVQWDYGYTF.

The CDR3 is CASSGPGELFF. In DNA form, the CDR3 reads TGTGCCAGCAGTGGCCCCGGGGAGCTGTTTTTT. The chain combines TRBV25-1 with TRBJ2-2; D is undetermined. V was pared by 4 bases and J by 6 bases, with 3 bases between. Per germline, CDR1 MGHDK and CDR2 SYGVNS. The CDR3 runs 11 residues. Based on the CDR3 plus reference TRBV25-1 and TRBJ2-2, the full variable domain is EADIYQTPRYLVIGTGKKITLECSQTMGHDKMYWYQQDPGMELHLIHYSYGVNSTEKGDLSSESTVSRIRTEHFPLTLESARPSHTSQYLCASSGPGELFFGEGSRLTVL.

This chain connects TRBV29-1 to TRBJ1-2; D is unclear. CDR1 SQVTM and CDR2 ANQGSEA come from the germline V gene. Trimming took 2 bases from V and 2 from J, leaving 12 bases between them. The CDR3 sequence is 14 residues long. The CDR3 reads CSVEKSTDNYGYTF. CDR3 in DNA: TGCAGCGTTGAAAAGAGTACCGACAACTATGGCTACACCTTC.

This clonotype was seen a few times. The chain links TRBV10-3 to TRBJ2-3; 12 nucleotides match TRBD2. The germline CDR1 and CDR2 sequences are ENHRY and SYGVKD. J lost 4 bases, V lost 0 bases, and 14 bases had no gene match. This CDR3 has 20 residues. CDR3 protein: CAISESSPSGRAKEADTQYF. The CDR3 region has the DNA TGTGCCATCAGTGAGTCTTCCCCTAGCGGGAGGGCCAAGGAGGCAGATACGCAGTATTTT.

At least ten counts were recorded for this clonotype. The chain employs TRBV7-2 and TRBJ2-5; D is unclear. Deletions cut 6 bases from V and 1 base from J, with 12 bases between. Germline V gene sequence: CDR1 SGHTA, CDR2 FQGNSA. The CDR3 is 14 residues long. CDR3 residues: CASSLGALQETQYF. CDR3 DNA sequence: TGTGCCAGCAGTCTGGGTGCCCTCCAAGAGACCCAGTACTTC.

The V and J genes are TRBV4-1 and TRBJ2-1, with 8 bases fitting TRBD1. Germline values: CDR1 MGHRA, CDR2 YSYEKL. J was trimmed by 5 bases and V by 4 bases; bases with no gene match: 10. This CDR3 is 16 amino acids long. In DNA form, the CDR3 reads TGCGCCAGCAGCCCCTTGGGGGACAGGCTCGACAATGAGCAGTTCTTC. It is translated as CASSPLGDRLDNEQFF.

V and J are TRBV9 and TRBJ1-6; D not certain. The germline V gene encodes CDR1 SGDLS and CDR2 YYNGEE. The CDR3 is made up of 17 amino acids. V gave up 0 bases and J gave up 0 bases, with 10 bases separating them. The chain's CDR3 is CASSVEGRSSYNSPLHF. The DNA of the CDR3 is TGTGCCAGCAGCGTAGAGGGCCGAAGCTCCTATAATTCACCCCTCCACTTT.

This clonotype came up a few times. The chain links TRBV12-3 or TRBV12-4 to TRBJ2-5; D unclear. CDR3 size: 14 residues. V gave up 8 bases and J gave up 5 bases, with 18 bases separating them. The CDR3 reads CASGQGVKKETQYF. The CDR3 bases are TGTGCCAGCGGTCAAGGAGTGAAAAAGGAGACCCAGTACTTC.

The chain combines TRBV5-6 with TRBJ2-7; D gene unclear. This CDR3 is built from 11 residues. Germline CDR1 is SGHDT and CDR2 is YYEEEE. Deletions cut 1 base from V and 5 bases from J, with 4 bases between. The CDR3 coding sequence is TGTGCCAGCAGCTTGTACCACGAGCAGTACTTC. This sequence encodes CASSLYHEQYF.

The chain is built from TRBV20-1 and TRBJ2-5, with unresolved D. The J call may not be correct, given that the DNA end is closer to TRBJ2-7. CDR3 length equals 12 residues. Germline CDR1 DFQATT, CDR2 SNEGSKA (reference sequence). CDR3 amino acids: CSAPRNSYEQYF. CDR3 nucleotide sequence: TGCAGTGCCCCCCGAAACTCCTACGAGCAGTACTTC.

The chain links TRBV20-1 to TRBJ2-5, with TRBD2 matching 7 bases. CDR3 length: 16 residues. CDR1 is DFQATT and CDR2 is SNEGSKA in the germline V gene (reference sequence). V was clipped by 1 base and J by 0 bases; unmatched bases: 8. CDR3 loop: CSARGEAGLYQETQYF. The CDR3 coding sequence is TGCAGTGCTAGAGGGGAAGCGGGGCTGTACCAAGAGACCCAGTACTTC.

This clonotype was seen a handful of times. The chain joins TRBV7-9 to TRBJ2-5; weak D call: TRBD1 (6 bases). Germline loops: CDR1 SEHNR, CDR2 FQNEAQ (reference sequence). The CDR3 covers 17 residues. Trimming pared 0 bases from V and 1 base from J, leaving 15 bases between. CDR3 region: CASSLASGQTAQETQYF. As DNA, the CDR3 is TGTGCCAGCAGCTTAGCTTCAGGACAGACCGCCCAAGAGACCCAGTACTTC.